This record covers a single T cell receptor (beta chain). Its antigen is not identified. These data are taken from a study of T cell clonotyping in hematopoietic cell transplantation. Looking at the study overall: Recipients' pretransplant samples followed cytoreduction.

The length of the CDR3 is 12 residues. The germline V gene has CDR1 MDHEN and CDR2 SYDVKM. V was pared by 10 bases and J by 2 bases, with 12 bases between. Study conclusions and caveats: No sorting was done, leaving CD4 and CD8 contributions mixed. After transplant, recipient diversity fell while pathologically expanded clonotypes grew through day 180.

Time point reported: recipient sample about 28 days before transplant, after cytoreduction. Recipient blood drawn about 28 days pretransplant and days 30, 100, 180 after. Clones were sequenced by immunoSEQ multiplex PCR, and TCRdb holds only the in-frame ones, with some missing. This sample has about 9,000 clones, with less than 90% found just once. The receptor was isolated from a woman aged 60-75 years with acute myeloid leukemia. Some clones in this sample may be carry-over from other donors' samples. V and J are TRBV28 and TRBJ2-7, with a tentative D call TRBD1 (5 bases). The sample in question was peripheral blood mononuclear cells, obtained before stem cell transplant. The CDR3 here is CATETEAYEQYF. For the CDR3, the DNA is TGTGCCACAGAGACAGAAGCCTACGAGCAGTACTTC.